The T cell receptor beta chain described here comes from a study of CD8 T cells in Susac syndrome (dated by TCRdb to the late 2010s). In terms of the full investigation: Of the Susac syndrome patients who were sequenced, roughly 8 were in clinical remission while about six had clinically active disease. Clonality of the CD8+ T cell repertoire was compared between around 13 healthy donors, approximately 14 Susac syndrome patients and roughly 16 multiple sclerosis patients. The study used repertoire sequencing to test whether antigen drove CD8+ T cell activation and differentiation in Susac syndrome. At blood withdrawal, Susac syndrome patients were either therapy-naive, taking corticosteroids (in some cases with IVIg as well), or taking IVIg alone.

RNA was extracted with the RNeasy kit and about 0.45 to 1 ug was reverse transcribed using random hexamers. TCR beta CDR3 regions were amplified with the immunoSEQ multiplex PCR assay covering 54 Vbeta and 13 Jbeta segments. To correct PCR amplification bias, a synthetic template baseline was used for both primer optimization and computational correction. Per the authors' processing: Reads were annotated to V, D and J genes according to IMGT and were analyzed with immunoSEQ Analyzer, with only productive sequences retained. Clonality was computed as one minus Shannon entropy normalized by log2 of the number of productive unique sequences. For each patient and control, public and private clones were evaluated among the 100 most prevalent clones. Clones were defined as Susac-specific when absent from the healthy and MS cohorts, from roughly 1,000 published viral clones and from other ImmuneACCESS disease sequences. TCRdb reprocessed the public reads (quality trimming at Q25 with fastp, clone calling with MiXCR) and kept in-frame beta chains. Merged by CDR3 protein, the rows form single entries marked with the most common genes and DNA. In this record, the V and J calls reflect TCRdb's handling and not the investigators' own analysis. The sample contains 100,000 to 150,000 distinct CDR3 sequences, over 85% of them found a single time. The ten largest clones add up to 0.21% of the sample.

High-throughput TCR beta sequencing profiled peripheral blood CD8+ and CD4+ T cells from healthy donors, Susac syndrome patients and multiple sclerosis patients. The Susac syndrome patients fulfilled recently defined diagnostic criteria for definite or probable disease. Bulk CD8+ and CD4+ T cells were purified by magnetic negative isolation, whereas CD8+ TEMRA cells were enriched by FACS. Blood was drawn into EDTA tubes, processed within 24 hours, and PBMCs were isolated by density gradient centrifugation. PBMCs destined for TCR sequencing were cryopreserved in liquid nitrogen and later thawed in a 37 °C water bath. Purity of sorted or isolated CD4+, CD8+ and CD8+ TEMRA cells was at least 90%. As regards this clonotype: The antigen it binds to is not known. The input lacks base qualities; no much larger clone sits a single base away.

On the study overall, not on this receptor specifically: Susac syndrome CD8+ repertoires showed clonal expansion, highest in CD8+ TEMRA cells and greater in clinically active than remitting patients. About 15 Susac-specific public clones were identified in the total CD8+ repertoire, and a few Susac-specific public clones were identified in the CD8+ TEMRA repertoire. The number of individuals in the TCR sequencing and HLA analysis was recognized as being relatively small.

The sequencing sample was made of CD8+ T cells from PBMCs. The receptor was isolated from a human donor with Susac syndrome.

Here is the DNA: TGTGCCAGCTCCACCGGGATTATCTACGAGCAGTACTTC. Its translation is CASSTGIIYEQYF. Recombination linked TRBV27 to TRBJ2-7; a tentative D call is TRBD2 (5 bases match). The CDR3, cysteine through phenylalanine, is 13 amino acids long. Only CDR3 DNA remains: 39 bases, in frame from the first base. A distance of 14 bases separates the germline ends of V and J, which lose 8 bases and 3 bases respectively. As encoded in the germline V gene (reference sequence), CDR1 is MNHEY while CDR2 is SMNVEV.